This T cell receptor (beta chain) was captured in a study of control samples from healthy donors and cancer patients. Germline loops: CDR1 LNHNV, CDR2 YYDKDF (reference sequence). V was shortened by 0 bases and J by 0 bases, with 9 bases between the two germline ends. The CDR3 spans 16 residues. Assay used: immunoSEQ multiplex PCR; TCRdb lists only in-frame clones, some missing. The sample lists about 150,000 clones, 93% occurring once. The V and J genes are TRBV15 and TRBJ2-1, with a possible D match to TRBD2 (5 bases). This TCR was sampled from a man aged 45-60 years in good health. Source material: blood. CDR3: CATSRDKSGSYNEQFF. CDR3 sequence (DNA): TGTGCCACCAGCAGAGATAAGAGCGGCTCCTACAATGAGCAGTTCTTC.